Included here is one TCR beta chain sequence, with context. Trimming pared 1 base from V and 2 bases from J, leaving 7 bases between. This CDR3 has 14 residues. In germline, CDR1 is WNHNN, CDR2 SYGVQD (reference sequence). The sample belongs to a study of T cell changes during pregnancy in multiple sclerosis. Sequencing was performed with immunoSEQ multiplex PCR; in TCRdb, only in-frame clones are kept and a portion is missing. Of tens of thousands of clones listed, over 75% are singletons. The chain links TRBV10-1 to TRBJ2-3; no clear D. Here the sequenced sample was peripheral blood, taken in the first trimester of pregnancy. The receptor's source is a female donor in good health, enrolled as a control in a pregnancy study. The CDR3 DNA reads TGCGCCAGCAGTGAGTGGAGTTTCACAGATACGCAGTATTTT. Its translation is CASSEWSFTDTQYF.